The rows below give T cell receptor beta chains drawn from one sample of a study of Ad26.COV2.S vaccination and SARS-CoV-2 variants. Profiled with immunoSEQ multiplex PCR; TCRdb holds only in-frame clones, not every one. The sample shows a few hundred thousand clones, around four fifths of them seen only once. The specimen was peripheral blood, collected in a trial of Ad26.COV2.S vaccine versus placebo. These receptor sequences come from a person between 18 and 65 years old who received the Ad26.COV2.S COVID-19 vaccine or a placebo. Both conserved end residues are part of each CDR3. D genes are given only for firm matches. A clone size is listed for some rows: how often the clone was seen (once, few, many), or a class if it is expanded.

>many|TRBD1|TRBV11-1|TRBJ1-2
TGTGCCAGCAGCCGACAGGGGTATTCAAATGGCTACACCTTC
CASSRQGYSNGYTF
>.|TRBD2|TRBV4-1|TRBJ2-1
TGCGCCAGCAGCCTACTAGCGATAACTTACAATGAGCAGTTCTTC
CASSLLAITYNEQFF
>.|.|TRBV6-5|TRBJ1-1
TGTGCCAGCAGGCACAGGGAGGGGTACACTGAAGCTTTCTTT
CASRHREGYTEAFF
>.|.|TRBV9|TRBJ2-2
TGTGCCAGCAGCGTAGCCGGGGGGAACACCGGGGAGCTGTTTTTT
CASSVAGGNTGELFF
>.|.|TRBV5-6|TRBJ1-4
TGTGCCAGCAGCTTGGCAACAGTTAGAGAAAAACTGTTTTTT
CASSLATVREKLFF
>.|.|TRBV27|TRBJ1-1
TGTGCCAGCAGTTTCTTAGAGAACACTGAAGCTTTCTTT
CASSFLENTEAFF
>.|.|TRBV6-5|TRBJ2-3
TGTGCCAGCAGTTACCGGGGTCACTTCACAGATACGCAGTATTTT
CASSYRGHFTDTQYF
>.|.|TRBV6-2/TRBV6-3|TRBJ1-3
TGTGCCAGCAGTTACCCTCCAGCGAACACCATATATTTT
CASSYPPANTIYF
>.|.|TRBV5-1|TRBJ1-2
TGCGCCAGCAGCTCCGAAGAAGGAGGAGGCTACACCTTC
CASSSEEGGGYTF
>.|.|TRBV7-3|TRBJ2-2
TGTGCCAGCAGTATATCCGGGACATCCTTTACCGGGGAGCTGTTTTTT
CASSISGTSFTGELFF
>.|.|TRBV4-3|TRBJ1-1
TGCGCCAGCAGCCGAGAGCGGGGCTTAACGCGTGGAGCTTTCTTT
CASSRERGLTRGAFF
>.|.|TRBV20-1|TRBJ2-5
TGCAGTGCTAGTGTCAGGGGGGCAGAGACCCAGTACTTC
CSASVRGAETQYF
>.|TRBD2|TRBV3-1/TRBV3-2|TRBJ2-3
TGTGCCAGCAGCCTTAGCGGGGGGACGCAGTATTTT
CASSLSGGTQYF
>.|.|TRBV13|TRBJ2-7
TGTGCCAGCAGCTTAGCGGCGGGGGCGGAGCAGTACTTC
CASSLAAGAEQYF
>.|.|TRBV12-3/TRBV12-4|TRBJ2-3
TGTGCCAGCAGTTTCGGGCGCACAGATACGCAGTATTTT
CASSFGRTDTQYF
>.|TRBD1|TRBV24-1|TRBJ1-1
TGTGCCACCAGTGAGCGACAGGGGTTTGTGACTGAAGCTTTCTTT
CATSERQGFVTEAFF
>.|TRBD2|TRBV11-2|TRBJ2-3
TGTGCCAGCAGCTTGGGAGGGCCGGCATCGGCCTACGATACGCAGTATTTT
CASSLGGPASAYDTQYF
>.|.|TRBV21-1|TRBJ1-6
TGTGCCAGCAGCACGCTTTGGCTCCACTTT
CASSTLWLHF
>once|TRBD2|TRBV4-1|TRBJ2-1
TGCGCCAGCAGCCAGCCTAGCGGGAGTGGGGAGCAGTTCTTC
CASSQPSGSGEQFF
>.|TRBD2|TRBV6-1|TRBJ2-5
TGTGCCAGCAGTTATAGCGGGGGACGGGAGACCCAGTACTTC
CASSYSGGRETQYF
>.|.|TRBV7-6|TRBJ2-2
TGTGCCAGCAGCTCCCAGGGGGGGGAGCTGTTTTTT
CASSSQGGELFF
>few|TRBD1|TRBV6-5|TRBJ1-2
TGTGCCAGCACTTCAGGGGGGACAGGGGGTGACTACACCTTC
CASTSGGTGGDYTF
>.|.|TRBV2|TRBJ1-3
TGTGCCAGCAGTGAACAATTAGGACTCTCTGGAAACACCATATATTTT
CASSEQLGLSGNTIYF
>.|.|TRBV2|TRBJ2-3
TGTGCCAGCAGGGGTAAGGGGGGCCATTGGGATACGCAGTATTTT
CASRGKGGHWDTQYF
>.|TRBD1|TRBV19|TRBJ2-2
TGTGCCATCACTCCAGGGGGCGGCGGGGAGCTGTTTTTT
CAITPGGGGELFF
>many|.|TRBV7-9|TRBJ2-7
TGTGCCAGCAGCTTATCCCCTTCCTACGAGCAGTACTTC
CASSLSPSYEQYF
>.|.|TRBV3-1/TRBV3-2|TRBJ2-1
TGTGCCAGCAGCCAAGAAGCCAGGGGGATTGGAGGGAGCTCCTACAATGAGCAGTTCTTC
CASSQEARGIGGSSYNEQFF
>.|TRBD1|TRBV12-3/TRBV12-4|TRBJ1-2
TGTGCCAGCAGAAGGACAGGGGCGGGTGGCTACACCTTC
CASRRTGAGGYTF
>few|.|TRBV3-1/TRBV3-2|TRBJ1-1
TGTGCCAGCAGCCAAAGCGGAGGGGGGAACACTGAAGCTTTCTTT
CASSQSGGGNTEAFF
>once|.|TRBV24-1|TRBJ2-7
TGTGCCACCAGCCAGGACTACGAGCAGTACTTC
CATSQDYEQYF
>.|.|TRBV18|TRBJ2-5
TGTGCCAGCTCACCACCGGCCACCCAAGAGACCCAGTACTTC
CASSPPATQETQYF
>.|.|TRBV5-1|TRBJ2-2
TGCGCCAGCAGCCCGGACCGAGACACCGGGGAGCTGTTTTTT
CASSPDRDTGELFF
>.|.|TRBV10-3|TRBJ2-7
TGTGCCATCAGTGGGGGCCAGGGCCTCTACGAGCAGTACTTC
CAISGGQGLYEQYF
>.|TRBD1|TRBV11-2|TRBJ1-4
TGTGCCAGCAGACGACAGGGCCATGAAAAACTGTTTTTT
CASRRQGHEKLFF
>.|TRBD1|TRBV5-5|TRBJ2-6
TGTGCCAGCAGCTTGAGCGGCAGGGGGCCTGGGGCCAACGTCCTGACTTTC
CASSLSGRGPGANVLTF
>.|.|TRBV13|TRBJ2-3
TGTGCCAGCAGCTTATGGTCCCCCGATACGCAGTATTTT
CASSLWSPDTQYF
>.|.|TRBV27|TRBJ2-7
TGTGCCAGCAGTTTTAGAGGGGATCACGACGAGCAGTACTTC
CASSFRGDHDEQYF
>few|.|TRBV6-2/TRBV6-3|TRBJ1-4
TGTGCCAGCAGTCAACCTACAGGGATGTCCAAAAAACTGTTTTTT
CASSQPTGMSKKLFF
>.|.|TRBV6-6|TRBJ1-2
TGTGCCAGCAGTTACGGGCGGAGCAGGAGAGACTATGGCTACACCTTC
CASSYGRSRRDYGYTF
>.|.|TRBV9|TRBJ2-3
TGTGCCAGCAGCGTAGTGGGGGGCTTCACAGATACGCAGTATTTT
CASSVVGGFTDTQYF
>.|.|TRBV29-1|TRBJ1-2
TGCAGCGTTGTTTGGGTCGGGGACTATGGCTACACCTTC
CSVVWVGDYGYTF
>.|.|TRBV7-3|TRBJ2-1
TGTGCCAGCAGCTTAAATCGGGGTTCTTCCTACAATGAGCAGTTCTTC
CASSLNRGSSYNEQFF
>.|.|TRBV5-1|TRBJ1-1
TGCGCCAGCTGGGAGAAGGGGGAGAACACTGAAGCTTTCTTT
CASWEKGENTEAFF
>.|.|TRBV7-3|TRBJ1-4
TGTGCCAGCAGCCGATCCGGGGCCCCAAATGAAAAACTGTTTTTT
CASSRSGAPNEKLFF
>.|.|TRBV4-2|TRBJ2-7
TGTGCCAGCAGCCAAGATATTGTGACGCGGCAGTACTTC
CASSQDIVTRQYF
>.|.|TRBV11-2|TRBJ2-1
TGTGCCAGCAGGGTTACTTTGCCCACGGATGAGCAGTTCTTC
CASRVTLPTDEQFF
>.|TRBD2|TRBV7-2|TRBJ2-5
TGTGCCAGCAGCTCGCGGGGGGACCAAGAGACCCAGTACTTC
CASSSRGDQETQYF
>.|TRBD2|TRBV28|TRBJ2-3
TGTGCCAGCAGTTCCCCGGGACTAGGCACAGATACGCAGTATTTT
CASSSPGLGTDTQYF
>few|.|TRBV7-3|TRBJ2-7
TGTGCCAGCAGCCTGTCGGTGGGCGAGCAGTACTTC
CASSLSVGEQYF
>.|.|TRBV19|TRBJ1-1
TGTGCCAGTATCCACACCCAGGGGAAGGGCACTGAAGCTTTCTTT
CASIHTQGKGTEAFF
>.|.|TRBV28|TRBJ1-1
TGTGCCAGCAGTTCCTCGGGACCGGGGTTGGACACTGAAGCTTTCTTT
CASSSSGPGLDTEAFF
>.|.|TRBV29-1|TRBJ2-7
TGCAGCGTTTCTCGGGGTCTAATATCTGACGAGCAGTACTTC
CSVSRGLISDEQYF
>.|.|TRBV18|TRBJ2-7
TGTGCCAGCTCACGGGGGGCGCCCTCGGGTGAGCAGTACTTC
CASSRGAPSGEQYF
>once|.|TRBV7-9|TRBJ1-2
TGTGCCAGCAGCTTAGGCGCGGGTTTGAGCTATGGCTACACCTTC
CASSLGAGLSYGYTF
>.|.|TRBV27|TRBJ2-7
TGTGCCAGCAGTTTAAGGCCCGGGACGGCGAGTGAGCAGTACTTC
CASSLRPGTASEQYF
>.|.|TRBV6-5|TRBJ2-7
TGTGCCAGCAGTTACTCCGGAAGGGCGGACGAGCAGTACTTC
CASSYSGRADEQYF
>.|.|TRBV6-5|TRBJ1-4
TGTGCCAGCAACCTGCAGGGGTCTAATGAAAAACTGTTTTTT
CASNLQGSNEKLFF